What follows are 17 T cell receptor beta chains derived from one specimen sequenced in a study of blood T cell repertoires in COVID-19. TCRdb's table, derived via immunoSEQ multiplex PCR, lists solely in-frame clones and lacks some. The sample lists 110,000 or so clones; around three quarters were seen once. What was sequenced was peripheral blood. Receptor source: a man between 65 and 85 years old with acute or convalescent COVID-19.

The rearrangement joins TRBV9 to TRBJ2-2; D possibly corresponds to TRBD1 (5 bases). Trimming cost V 5 bases and J 5 bases, with 13 bases left between them. Germline loops: CDR1 SGDLS, CDR2 YYNGEE. This CDR3 spans 14 amino acids. The CDR3 nucleotides read TGTGCCAGCAGAGCCACGGACACAACCGGGGAGCTGTTTTTT. Translating gives CASRATDTTGELFF.

The chain employs TRBV7-2 and TRBJ2-1; D gene ambiguous. The CDR3 has 16 residues. Germline loops: CDR1 SGHTA, CDR2 FQGNSA. V shed 2 bases and J shed 0 bases, with 11 bases lying between them. The CDR3 region has the DNA TGTGCCAGCAGCTTAAGTGCAGATGCCTCCTACAATGAGCAGTTCTTC. Amino acid sequence: CASSLSADASYNEQFF.

The chain recombines TRBV19 with TRBJ2-1; TRBD2 agrees at 9 bases. The CDR3 contains 15 residues. Germline CDR1 LNHDA, CDR2 SQIVND (reference sequence). J gave up 4 bases and V 10 bases, and 11 bases lay outside the gene matches. The CDR3 loop is CATKVLAGGYNEQFF. CDR3 sequence (DNA): TGTGCCACCAAAGTTCTGGCGGGAGGGTACAATGAGCAGTTCTTC.

The gene calls are TRBV18 and TRBJ1-5; 9 bases agree with TRBD1. Germline V gene data show CDR1 as KGHSH and CDR2 as LQKENI. Trimming cost V 4 bases and J 4 bases; bases outside gene matches: 2. CDR3 length: 14 residues. The CDR3 sequence is CASSQGQGNQPQHF. The CDR3 DNA reads TGTGCCAGCTCACAGGGACAGGGTAATCAGCCCCAGCATTTT.

The gene calls are TRBV10-3 and TRBJ2-2; TRBD1 agrees at 9 bases. The V segment lost 7 bases and the J segment 5 bases; nucleotides outside the gene matches: 8. CDR3 size: 15 residues. Germline CDR1 and CDR2: ENHRY and SYGVKD. CDR3 sequence: CAIIFRDRETGELFF. The CDR3 DNA is TGTGCCATCATTTTCCGGGACAGGGAAACCGGGGAGCTGTTTTTT.

This clone was seen once. The chain joins TRBV5-4 to TRBJ1-1; TRBD1 agrees at 7 bases. The CDR3 is 15 amino acids. The V gene end was trimmed by 2 bases and the J gene end by 1 base; junction bases not matched to a gene: 5. CDR1 SGHNT and CDR2 YYREEE come from the germline V gene (reference sequence). DNA of the CDR3: TGTGCCAGCAGCTTCCGACAGGGATCGAACACTGAAGCTTTCTTT. This codes for CASSFRQGSNTEAFF.

This chain links TRBV7-9 with TRBJ2-1; possible D gene TRBD1, 6 bases. The germline V gene has CDR1 SEHNR and CDR2 FQNEAQ (reference sequence). Trimming stripped 2 bases from V and 4 bases from J, with 15 bases between. The CDR3 contains 16 residues. In DNA, the CDR3 is TGTGCCAGCAGCTTATACGGACAGAGCTATTACAATGAGCAGTTCTTC. Protein product: CASSLYGQSYYNEQFF.

Only a few counts were recorded for this clone. The rearrangement uses TRBV4-1 and TRBJ2-3; 7 positions agree with TRBD2. The V and J ends lost 4 bases and 3 bases, in that order; junction bases with no gene match: 7. This CDR3 spans 15 amino acids. The germline gives CDR1 MGHRA, CDR2 YSYEKL. The CDR3 is CASSPRREWTDTQYF. CDR3 DNA sequence: TGCGCCAGCAGCCCACGGCGGGAGTGGACAGATACGCAGTATTTT.

Here the CDR3 DNA reads TGTGCCAGCAGTGACCCCCCAGGGAATAGGAATTCACCCCTCCACTTT. This sequence encodes CASSDPPGNRNSPLHF. The rearrangement joins TRBV6-1 to TRBJ1-6, with D maybe TRBD1 (5 bases). Germline CDR1 is MNHNS and CDR2 is SASEGT. The germline V and J ends were trimmed by 3 bases and 7 bases, with 16 bases remaining between them. This CDR3 spans 16 amino acids.

CDR3: CASGLVLVRQEDTEAFF. The CDR3, as DNA: TGTGCTAGTGGTTTGGTACTTGTGAGACAGGAGGACACTGAAGCTTTCTTT. This sequence joins TRBV12-5 and TRBJ1-1; possible D gene TRBD1, 6 bases. The V end was cut by 0 bases, the J end by 3 bases, with 17 bases between. CDR1 and CDR2 from the germline V gene are LGHNT and FRNRAP. This CDR3 region has 17 residues.

The rearrangement uses TRBV10-3 and TRBJ1-1; 9 nucleotides match TRBD1. The CDR3 is made up of 14 amino acids. In germline, CDR1 is ENHRY, CDR2 SYGVKD. J was trimmed by 1 base and V by 5 bases; bases with no gene match: 2. The CDR3 is CAISRGQGNTEAFF. The CDR3 nucleotides read TGTGCCATCAGTCGGGGACAGGGGAACACTGAAGCTTTCTTT.

This rearrangement joins TRBV27 to TRBJ1-2; D possibly corresponds to TRBD1 (5 bases). The V gene's germline CDR1 is MNHEY and CDR2 SMNVEV (reference sequence). The CDR3 loop spans 13 amino acids. The V end lost 3 bases, the J end lost 7 bases, and 12 bases lay between the germline ends. CDR3 sequence: CASSFTGLSGYTF. The CDR3, as DNA: TGTGCCAGCAGTTTTACAGGTTTGTCTGGCTACACCTTC.

The rearrangement uses TRBV20-1 and TRBJ1-2, with 8 bases lining up with TRBD1. After removal of 6 bases from V and 8 bases from J, the junction contained 5 bases not matched to a gene. Germline V lookup: CDR1 DFQATT, CDR2 SNEGSKA (reference sequence). The CDR3 has 11 residues. In DNA form, the CDR3 reads TGCAGTGCCCGGGACAGGTGGGGCTACACCTTC. This sequence encodes CSARDRWGYTF.

There are a few counts of this clone. The chain is built from TRBV5-1 and TRBJ2-5; 13 bases map to TRBD2. The V and J ends lost 0 bases and 4 bases, in that order; junction bases with no gene match: 6. The CDR3 sequence is 17 residues long. Germline values: CDR1 SGHRS, CDR2 YFSETQ. The CDR3 DNA reads as TGCGCCAGCAGCTTGGGAACTAGCGGGAGGGCCGCAGAGACCCAGTACTTC. This sequence encodes CASSLGTSGRAAETQYF.

The CDR3: CASLTAVNFRDSTYEQYF. CDR3 nucleotide sequence: TGTGCCAGCTTGACAGCAGTGAATTTCCGGGACTCAACCTACGAGCAGTACTTC. The chain has TRBV2 and TRBJ2-7; TRBD2 is a possible D gene (6 bases). This CDR3 contains 18 residues. Germline assignment: CDR1 SNHLY and CDR2 FYNNEI. V dropped 8 bases and J dropped 2 bases, with 28 bases sitting between them.

This chain links TRBV6-5 with TRBJ2-7; TRBD1 agrees at 8 bases. Germline CDR1 reads MNHEY; CDR2 reads SVGAGI. Losses at the gene ends were 0 bases for V and 4 bases for J; bases not matched to a gene: 2. This CDR3 comprises 14 residues. The CDR3 nucleotides are TGTGCCAGCAGTTACTCGGACAGGGAGTACGAGCAGTACTTC. This codes for CASSYSDREYEQYF.

V and J are TRBV15 and TRBJ1-1; possible D gene TRBD1, 5 bases. Germline CDR1 reads LNHNV; CDR2 reads YYDKDF (reference sequence). This CDR3 region has 12 residues. Trimming removed 4 bases at V and 8 bases at J, with 11 bases between. As DNA, the CDR3 is TGTGCCACCAGCACTAGGACATCCGAAGCTTTCTTT. It yields the protein CATSTRTSEAFF.